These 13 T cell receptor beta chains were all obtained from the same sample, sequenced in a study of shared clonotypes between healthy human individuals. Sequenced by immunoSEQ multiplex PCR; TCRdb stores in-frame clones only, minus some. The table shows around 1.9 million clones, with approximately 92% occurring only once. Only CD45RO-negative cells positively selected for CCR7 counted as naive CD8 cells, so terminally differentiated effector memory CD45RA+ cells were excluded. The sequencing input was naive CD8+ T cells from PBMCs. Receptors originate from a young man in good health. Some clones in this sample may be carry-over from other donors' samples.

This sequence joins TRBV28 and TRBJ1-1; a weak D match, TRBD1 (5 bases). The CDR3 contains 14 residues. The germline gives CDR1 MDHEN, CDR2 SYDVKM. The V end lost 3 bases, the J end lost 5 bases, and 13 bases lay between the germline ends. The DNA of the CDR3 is TGTGCCAGCAGTTTGGCCGGGGGGTGGACTGAAGCTTTCTTT. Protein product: CASSLAGGWTEAFF. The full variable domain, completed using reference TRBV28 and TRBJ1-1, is DVKVTQSSRYLVKRTGEKVFLECVQDMDHENMFWYRQDPGLGLRLIYFSYDVKMKEKGDIPEGYSVSREKKERFSLILESASTNQTSMYLCASSLAGGWTEAFFGQGTRLTVV.

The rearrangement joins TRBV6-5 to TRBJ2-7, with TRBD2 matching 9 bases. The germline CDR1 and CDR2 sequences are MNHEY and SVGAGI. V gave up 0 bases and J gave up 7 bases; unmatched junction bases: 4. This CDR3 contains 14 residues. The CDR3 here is CASSYSASGEEQYF. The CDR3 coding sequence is TGTGCCAGCAGTTACTCTGCTAGCGGGGAGGAGCAGTACTTC.

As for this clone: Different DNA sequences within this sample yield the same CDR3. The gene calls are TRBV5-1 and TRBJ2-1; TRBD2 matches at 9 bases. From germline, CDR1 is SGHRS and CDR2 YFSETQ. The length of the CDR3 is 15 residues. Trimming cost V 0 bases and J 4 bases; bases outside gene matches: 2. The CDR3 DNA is TGCGCCAGCAGCTTGGCTGGACTAGCGTACAATGAGCAGTTCTTC. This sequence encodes CASSLAGLAYNEQFF.

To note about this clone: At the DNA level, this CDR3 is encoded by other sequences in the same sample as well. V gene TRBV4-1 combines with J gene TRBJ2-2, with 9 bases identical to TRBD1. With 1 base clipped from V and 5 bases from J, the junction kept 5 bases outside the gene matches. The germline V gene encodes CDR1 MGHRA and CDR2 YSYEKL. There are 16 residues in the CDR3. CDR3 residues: CASSQVQGAHTGELFF. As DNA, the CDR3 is TGCGCCAGCAGCCAAGTACAGGGGGCCCATACCGGGGAGCTGTTTTTT.

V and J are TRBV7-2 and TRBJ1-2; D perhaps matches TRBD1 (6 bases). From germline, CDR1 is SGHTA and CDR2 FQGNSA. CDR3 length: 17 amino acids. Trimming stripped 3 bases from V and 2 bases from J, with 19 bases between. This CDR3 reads CASSFRDTLTTNYGYTF. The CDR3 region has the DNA TGTGCCAGCAGCTTCCGGGACACGCTAACGACAAACTATGGCTACACCTTC. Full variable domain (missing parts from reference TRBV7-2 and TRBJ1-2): GAGVSQSPSNKVTEKGKDVELRCDPISGHTALYWYRQSLGQGLEFLIYFQGNSAPDKSGLPSDRFSAERTGGSVSTLTIQRTQQEDSAVYLCASSFRDTLTTNYGYTFGSGTRLTVV.

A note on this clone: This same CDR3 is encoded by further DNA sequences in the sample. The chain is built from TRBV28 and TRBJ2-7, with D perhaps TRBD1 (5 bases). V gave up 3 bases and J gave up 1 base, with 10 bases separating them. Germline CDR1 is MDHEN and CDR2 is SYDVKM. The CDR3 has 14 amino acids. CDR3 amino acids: CASSFGRESYEQYF. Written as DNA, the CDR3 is TGTGCCAGCAGTTTTGGCAGGGAATCCTACGAGCAGTACTTC. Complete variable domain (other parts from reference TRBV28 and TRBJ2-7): DVKVTQSSRYLVKRTGEKVFLECVQDMDHENMFWYRQDPGLGLRLIYFSYDVKMKEKGDIPEGYSVSREKKERFSLILESASTNQTSMYLCASSFGRESYEQYFGPGTRLTVT.

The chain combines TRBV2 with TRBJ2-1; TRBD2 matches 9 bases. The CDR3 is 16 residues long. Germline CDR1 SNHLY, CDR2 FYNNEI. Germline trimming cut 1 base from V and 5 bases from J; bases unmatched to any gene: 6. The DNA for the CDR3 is TGTGCCAGCAGTGAAGTGGCGGGAGGGCCGAACAATGAGCAGTTCTTC. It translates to CASSEVAGGPNNEQFF.

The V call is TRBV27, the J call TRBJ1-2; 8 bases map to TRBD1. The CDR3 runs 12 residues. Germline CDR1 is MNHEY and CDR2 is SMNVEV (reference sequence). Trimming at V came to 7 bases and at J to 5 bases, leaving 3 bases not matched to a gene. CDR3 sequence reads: CASKTGGYGYTF. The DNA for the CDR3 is TGTGCCAGCAAAACAGGGGGGTATGGCTACACCTTC.

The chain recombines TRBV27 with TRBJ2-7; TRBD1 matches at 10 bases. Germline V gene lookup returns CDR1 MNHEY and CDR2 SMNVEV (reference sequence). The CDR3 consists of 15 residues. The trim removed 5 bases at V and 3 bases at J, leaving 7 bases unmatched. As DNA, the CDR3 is TGTGCCAGCAGTGGACCCGGGACAGGGGTCTACGAGCAGTACTTC. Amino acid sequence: CASSGPGTGVYEQYF.

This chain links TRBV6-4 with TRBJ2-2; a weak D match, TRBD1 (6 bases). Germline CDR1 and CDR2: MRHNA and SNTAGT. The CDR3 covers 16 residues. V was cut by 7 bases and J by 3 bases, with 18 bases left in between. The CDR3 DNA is TGTGCCAGCAAAGTAGGTCCGGGACATGACACCGGGGAGCTGTTTTTT. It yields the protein CASKVGPGHDTGELFF.

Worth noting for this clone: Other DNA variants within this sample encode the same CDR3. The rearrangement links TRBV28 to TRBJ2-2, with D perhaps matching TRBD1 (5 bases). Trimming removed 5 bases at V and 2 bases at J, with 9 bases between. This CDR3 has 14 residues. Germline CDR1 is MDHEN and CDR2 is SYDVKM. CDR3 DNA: TGTGCCAGCAGTCTTACAGGCAACACCGGGGAGCTGTTTTTT. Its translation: CASSLTGNTGELFF. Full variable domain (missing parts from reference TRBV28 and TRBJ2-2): DVKVTQSSRYLVKRTGEKVFLECVQDMDHENMFWYRQDPGLGLRLIYFSYDVKMKEKGDIPEGYSVSREKKERFSLILESASTNQTSMYLCASSLTGNTGELFFGEGSRLTVL.

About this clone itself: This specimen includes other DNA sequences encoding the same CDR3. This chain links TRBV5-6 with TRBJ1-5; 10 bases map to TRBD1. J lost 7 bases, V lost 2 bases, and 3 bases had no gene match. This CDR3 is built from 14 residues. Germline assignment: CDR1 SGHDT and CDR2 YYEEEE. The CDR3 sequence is CASSFGTGVQPQHF. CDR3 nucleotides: TGTGCCAGCAGCTTCGGGACAGGGGTACAGCCCCAGCATTTT.

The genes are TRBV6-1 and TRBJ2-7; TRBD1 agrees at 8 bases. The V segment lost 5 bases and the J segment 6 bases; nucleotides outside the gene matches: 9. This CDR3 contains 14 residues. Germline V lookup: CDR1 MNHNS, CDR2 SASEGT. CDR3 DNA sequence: TGTGCCAGCAGTCCGACAGGGGCGACGGGCGAGCAGTACTTC. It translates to CASSPTGATGEQYF.